These T cell receptor beta chains were read from a single sample in a study of T cell repertoires in ileal Crohn's disease. Some clones are missing from TCRdb's copy, which holds only in-frame ones; the method was immunoSEQ multiplex PCR. The top ten hold 4.1% of the sample, which has approximately 15,000 clones, about three quarters seen once. Sequenced input: ileal tissue. These receptors came from an adult with Crohn's disease. CDR3s include the opening cysteine and the closing phenylalanine or tryptophan. The order of the fields is D gene, clone size, J gene, CDR3 length, V gene, CDR3 DNA, CDR3 protein. The D gene is left open where the match is weak. Only some rows state a clone size, as once, few, many or a class for expanded clones.

>TRBD1|NA|TRBJ2-2|17|TRBV14
TGTGCCAGCAGCCAGGCTTGGGACAGTCTAAACACCGGGGAGCTGTTTTTT
CASSQAWDSLNTGELFF
>NA|NA|TRBJ2-3|15|TRBV5-6
TGTGCCAGCAGCACCGGGGCAGGGGTAACAGATACGCAGTATTTT
CASSTGAGVTDTQYF
>TRBD1|NA|TRBJ1-5|14|TRBV2
TGTGCCAGCAGTGAACAGGGGGTCAGTCAGCCCCAGCATTTT
CASSEQGVSQPQHF
>TRBD2|few|TRBJ2-1|16|TRBV5-4
TGTGCCAGCAGGACCGGGACTAGCGGGAGAGGCGATGAGCAGTTCTTC
CASRTGTSGRGDEQFF
>TRBD2|NA|TRBJ2-1|16|TRBV4-3
TGCGCCAGCAGCCAAGATTGGGAGGGAGCCTACAATGAGCAGTTCTTC
CASSQDWEGAYNEQFF
>NA|NA|TRBJ1-4|14|TRBV6-5
TGTGCCAGCAGTGGCTCAGGGGATAATGAAAAACTGTTTTTT
CASSGSGDNEKLFF
>NA|NA|TRBJ1-2|13|TRBV11-2
TGTGCCAGCAGCCCAGGGTTGGGCTATGGCTACACCTTC
CASSPGLGYGYTF
>NA|NA|TRBJ1-2|14|TRBV29-1
TGCAGCGTTGAGCCGATGGACAGAAACTATGGCTACACCTTC
CSVEPMDRNYGYTF
>NA|NA|TRBJ1-4|16|TRBV19
TGTGCCAGTAGCCTTAATACGGGACGCCTTAATGAAAAACTGTTTTTT
CASSLNTGRLNEKLFF
>NA|once|TRBJ1-1|14|TRBV11-2
TGTGCCAGCAGCTTAATGGGAGGGGACACTGAAGCTTTCTTT
CASSLMGGDTEAFF
>NA|NA|TRBJ2-5|16|TRBV10-2
TGCGCCAGCAGTGGTCCAGGGGTTGTCGCACAAGAGACCCAGTACTTC
CASSGPGVVAQETQYF
>TRBD1|NA|TRBJ1-6|15|TRBV6-1
TGTGCCAGCAGCGGGGGGGACAGTAGCTTTTCACCCCTCCACTTT
CASSGGDSSFSPLHF
>NA|NA|TRBJ2-3|15|TRBV9
TGTGCCAGCAGCTTGGCAGGGTTGGGCACAGATACGCAGTATTTT
CASSLAGLGTDTQYF
>NA|NA|TRBJ2-7|15|TRBV9
TGTGCCAGCAGCGTAGGACCGGCCTCCACCTACGAGCAGTACTTC
CASSVGPASTYEQYF
>NA|NA|TRBJ2-2|14|TRBV27
TGTGCCAGCAGTTTCGGGGGAAACACCGGGGAGCTGTTTTTT
CASSFGGNTGELFF
>NA|NA|TRBJ2-7|15|TRBV7-9
TGTGCCAGCAGCTTAGTTTTCGGGAGTTCGACGGAGCAGTACTTC
CASSLVFGSSTEQYF
>TRBD1|NA|TRBJ2-1|16|TRBV5-3
TGTGCCAGAAGCATGGCCTACAGGGGGACCTACAATGAGCAGTTCTTC
CARSMAYRGTYNEQFF
>TRBD1|NA|TRBJ1-1|15|TRBV7-2
TGTGCCAGCAGCCCTCCTCCGGGACAGGGCACTGAAGCTTTCTTT
CASSPPPGQGTEAFF
>NA|NA|TRBJ1-2|14|TRBV27
TGTGCCAGCAGTTTATCGATACAGACCTATGGCTACACCTTC
CASSLSIQTYGYTF
>NA|NA|TRBJ1-3|17|TRBV12-2
TGTGCAAGTCGCTTAGCGCGTTTGGGAGGGCAAGGAAACACCATATATTTT
CASRLARLGGQGNTIYF
>NA|NA|TRBJ2-3|14|TRBV5-1
TGCGCCAGCAGCTCCGGGCTACGCACAGATACGCAGTATTTT
CASSSGLRTDTQYF
>NA|NA|TRBJ1-5|13|TRBV5-4
TGTGCCAGCAGCTTGTCTCCAACTCAGCCCCAGCATTTT
CASSLSPTQPQHF
>NA|NA|TRBJ2-1|16|TRBV11-2
TGTGCCAGCAGTCCCAGGGGGGCGGGAGGTTGGAATGAGCAGTTCTTC
CASSPRGAGGWNEQFF
>NA|NA|TRBJ1-3|15|TRBV19
TGTGCCAGTTCAACCCAAAAGGACGCCCGGTTCTTCATATATTTT
CASSTQKDARFFIYF
>NA|NA|TRBJ1-2|15|TRBV7-9
TGTGCCAGCAGCTTAGGGGAGAGACAGGCCCGGGGCTACACCTTC
CASSLGERQARGYTF
>NA|NA|TRBJ2-3|10|TRBV27
TGTGCCAGCGGGTGGGATACGCAGTATTTT
CASGWDTQYF
>TRBD2|NA|TRBJ2-7|13|TRBV30
TGTGCCTGGTCCGGGGGGGACCTATACGAGCAGTACTTC
CAWSGGDLYEQYF
>NA|NA|TRBJ1-5|13|TRBV7-2
TGTGCCAGCAGCTTAGCGGCAGGGCAGCCCCAGCATTTT
CASSLAAGQPQHF
>NA|NA|TRBJ2-3|14|TRBV4-1
TGCGCCAGCAGCCAAACCTGGTCCCCAGATACGCAGTATTTT
CASSQTWSPDTQYF